Each of the 23 T cell receptor beta chains below was sequenced from the same sample in a study of OX40 agonist ivuxolimab in advanced cancers. Sequenced by immunoSEQ multiplex PCR; TCRdb stores in-frame clones only, minus some. The sample records about 69,000 clones, approximately 80% being singletons. This specimen was CD4+ or CD8+ T cells sorted from blood, taken in a trial of the OX40 agonist ivuxolimab. Source of these receptors: an adult with an advanced solid tumor such as melanoma, head and neck, liver or kidney cancer.

The J gene is TRBJ1-2, the V gene TRBV10-3, with 9 positions matching TRBD1. From germline, CDR1 is ENHRY and CDR2 SYGVKD. V shed 6 bases, J shed 1 base, and the junction held 6 bases outside the gene matches. The CDR3 runs to 15 residues. CDR3 region: CAIRSQGANNYGYTF. The CDR3 DNA reads TGTGCCATCAGATCACAGGGGGCTAATAACTATGGCTACACCTTC.

This clone was detected only a few times. The V call is TRBV18, the J call TRBJ2-7; TRBD1 matches 7 bases. The CDR3 consists of 12 residues. The ends lost 4 bases at V and 5 bases at J; junction bases unmatched: 2. Germline values: CDR1 KGHSH, CDR2 LQKENI. CDR3 coding DNA: TGTGCCAGCTCACGACAGGGACACGAGCAGTACTTC. Protein: CASSRQGHEQYF.

The chain links TRBV9 to TRBJ2-3; 9 bases agree with TRBD2. The V gene end was trimmed by 3 bases and the J gene end by 8 bases; junction bases not matched to a gene: 13. The CDR3 loop spans 16 amino acids. Germline V lookup: CDR1 SGDLS, CDR2 YYNGEE. CDR3 sequence (DNA): TGTGCCAGCAGCGGAGAAGCCGGGACTAGCAGAGTTACGCAGTATTTT. Encoded protein: CASSGEAGTSRVTQYF.

This chain links TRBV7-2 with TRBJ2-5; 7 bases match TRBD2. Germline CDR1 reads SGHTA; CDR2 reads FQGNSA. The CDR3 is 13 amino acids. Unmatched junction bases numbered 4, after V lost 5 bases and J lost 4 bases. The CDR3 nucleotides are TGTGCCAGCAGCCTTCGGACTAGAGAGACCCAGTACTTC. Protein: CASSLRTRETQYF.

The chain combines TRBV6-1 with TRBJ1-2; D gene uncertain. V gave up 6 bases and J gave up 1 base, with 6 bases separating them. This CDR3 has 12 residues. Per the germline V gene, CDR1 is MNHNS and CDR2 is SASEGT. CDR3 region: CASRSFNYGYTF. DNA of the CDR3: TGTGCCAGCAGATCTTTTAACTATGGCTACACCTTC.

This chain links TRBV29-1 with TRBJ1-2; no reliable D call. Germline CDR1 SQVTM, CDR2 ANQGSEA. Trimming left V 3 bases short and J 7 bases short, with 12 bases between. The CDR3 has 12 amino acids. The CDR3 reads CSVDEVRGGYTF. Written as DNA, the CDR3 is TGCAGCGTTGACGAGGTACGAGGTGGCTACACCTTC. The full variable domain, with the rest looked up from reference TRBV29-1 and TRBJ1-2, is SAVISQKPSRDICQRGTSLTIQCQVDSQVTMMFWYRQQPGQSLTLIATANQGSEATYESGFVIDKFPISRPNLTFSTLTVSNMSPEDSSIYLCSVDEVRGGYTFGSGTRLTVV.

The J gene is TRBJ2-1, the V gene TRBV7-9, with TRBD2 identical over 8 bases. The CDR3 is made up of 17 amino acids. Germline CDR1 is SEHNR and CDR2 is FQNEAQ (reference sequence). The V segment lost 5 bases and the J segment 3 bases; nucleotides outside the gene matches: 12. The CDR3 region is CASSAPPRLAIYNEQFF. Written as DNA, the CDR3 is TGTGCCAGCAGCGCCCCCCCGCGACTAGCGATCTACAATGAGCAGTTCTTC.

CDR3 in amino acids: CASSTLPGQSSYEQYF. The CDR3 nucleotides are TGTGCCAGCTCAACACTTCCGGGACAGAGCTCCTACGAGCAGTACTTC. This chain links TRBV18 with TRBJ2-7, with 7 nucleotides matching TRBD1. V was clipped by 5 bases and J by 0 bases; unmatched bases: 10. In germline, CDR1 is KGHSH, CDR2 LQKENI. CDR3 length: 16 amino acids.

The DNA of the CDR3 is TGCGCCAGCAGCTTTGATCAAGGACAGGGGGCGCGTGGCTACACCTTC. Translated, it gives CASSFDQGQGARGYTF. The rearrangement links TRBV5-1 to TRBJ1-2; 11 positions agree with TRBD1. The germline V gene encodes CDR1 SGHRS and CDR2 YFSETQ. After removal of 2 bases from V and 7 bases from J, the junction contained 10 bases not matched to a gene. This CDR3 comprises 16 residues.

The J gene is TRBJ1-5, the V gene TRBV6-5, with D possibly TRBD1 on 5 matching bases. With 2 bases removed from V and 7 bases from J, the gap between germline ends came to 12 bases. Germline V gene lookup returns CDR1 MNHEY and CDR2 SVGAGI. The CDR3 consists of 14 residues. CDR3 coding DNA: TGTGCCAGCAGTTACAGGGACGGTTGGCAGCCCCAGCATTTT. As protein: CASSYRDGWQPQHF.

J is TRBJ1-4 and V is TRBV30, with D perhaps matching TRBD1 (5 bases). The CDR3 has 13 amino acids. Germline assignment: CDR1 GTSNPN and CDR2 SVGIG (reference sequence). The germline V and J ends were trimmed by 1 base and 11 bases, with 14 bases remaining between them. The chain's CDR3 is CAWSGGRGEKLFF. CDR3 sequence (DNA): TGTGCCTGGAGTGGCGGTCGGGGGGAGAAACTGTTTTTT.

The V call is TRBV2, the J call TRBJ2-7; TRBD2 might be the D (6 bases). The CDR3 has 13 amino acids. V was shortened by 4 bases and J by 3 bases, with 10 bases between the two germline ends. CDR1 is SNHLY, CDR2 FYNNEI, per germline. The CDR3 here is CASSATSFYEQYF. In nucleotides, the CDR3 is TGTGCCAGCAGTGCGACTAGTTTCTACGAGCAGTACTTC.

The chain has TRBV27 and TRBJ1-2; TRBD1 is a possible D gene (5 bases). V was shortened by 8 bases and J by 4 bases, with 14 bases between the two germline ends. CDR1 and CDR2 from the germline V gene are MNHEY and SMNVEV (reference sequence). CDR3 size: 13 residues. CDR3 protein: CASAGRVAYGYTF. The CDR3 DNA is TGTGCCAGCGCTGGCAGGGTGGCCTATGGCTACACCTTC.

This clone has only one observation. The rearrangement uses TRBV29-1 and TRBJ2-7; D is tentatively TRBD1 or TRBD2 (5 bases each). Germline values: CDR1 SQVTM, CDR2 ANQGSEA. V was shortened by 5 bases and J by 6 bases, with 17 bases between the two germline ends. The CDR3 runs 13 residues. CDR3: CSVRGFSTGEQYF. DNA for the CDR3: TGCAGCGTTCGGGGCTTTTCGACGGGCGAGCAGTACTTC.

The J gene is TRBJ1-1, the V gene TRBV18, with 9 bases matching TRBD1. CDR3 length: 13 amino acids. Trimming removed 6 bases from V and 5 bases from J; junction bases left unmatched: 4. Germline V gene sequence: CDR1 KGHSH, CDR2 LQKENI. The CDR3 region is CASSQDRGTEAFF. The CDR3 DNA reads TGTGCCAGCTCCCAAGACAGGGGGACTGAAGCTTTCTTT.

In this sample, this clone turned up a few times. The chain is built from TRBV18 and TRBJ1-2, with D perhaps TRBD1 (6 bases). The CDR3 has 14 amino acids. The V end lost 8 bases, the J end lost 5 bases, and 18 bases lay between the germline ends. Germline CDR1 KGHSH, CDR2 LQKENI. The CDR3 protein is CASTQGGGQYGYTF. The CDR3 nucleotides are TGTGCCAGCACCCAAGGGGGGGGCCAATATGGCTACACCTTC. The full variable domain, completed using reference TRBV18 and TRBJ1-2, is NAGVMQNPRHLVRRRGQEARLRCSPMKGHSHVYWYRQLPEEGLKFMVYLQKENIIDESGMPKERFSAEFPKEGPSILRIQQVVRGDSAAYFCASTQGGGQYGYTFGSGTRLTVV.

This chain links TRBV2 with TRBJ2-1; TRBD2 matches at 9 bases. V shed 4 bases, J shed 4 bases, and the junction held 2 bases outside the gene matches. The CDR3 contains 14 residues. Germline V gene sequence: CDR1 SNHLY, CDR2 FYNNEI. CDR3 nucleotides: TGTGCCAGCAGTGGGCTAGCGGGATACAATGAGCAGTTCTTC. This codes for CASSGLAGYNEQFF.

The rearrangement joins TRBV30 to TRBJ1-2; D gene uncertain. Germline values: CDR1 GTSNPN, CDR2 SVGIG (reference sequence). This CDR3 comprises 14 residues. Between the trimmed V and J ends, which lost 3 bases and 8 bases, there was a span of 19 bases. Written as DNA, the CDR3 is TGTGCCTGGAGCCTCCGAAGGGCCGCCCGGGGCTACACCTTC. Its translation is CAWSLRRAARGYTF. Full variable domain (rest looked up from reference TRBV30 and TRBJ1-2): SQTIHQWPATLVQPVGSPLSLECTVEGTSNPNLYWYRQAAGRGLQLLFYSVGIGQISSEVPQNLSASRPQDRQFILSSKKLLLSDSGFYLCAWSLRRAARGYTFGSGTRLTVV.

This chain links TRBV6-6 with TRBJ1-3; 7 nucleotides match TRBD1. Losses at the gene ends were 7 bases for V and 1 base for J; bases not matched to a gene: 4. The CDR3 is 14 residues long. From germline, CDR1 is MNHNY and CDR2 SVGAGI (reference sequence). The DNA of the CDR3 is TGTGCCAGCACAATGGGACAGTCTGGAAACACCATATATTTT. Translating gives CASTMGQSGNTIYF.

V gene TRBV6-1 combines with J gene TRBJ1-3; D not resolved. Trimming took off 2 bases at V and 4 bases at J, with 6 bases between the two ends. The germline gives CDR1 MNHNS, CDR2 SASEGT. The CDR3 is 13 residues long. For the CDR3, the DNA is TGTGCCAGCAGTGAAAAAGGAGGAAACACCATATATTTT. Its protein is CASSEKGGNTIYF.

The chain combines TRBV7-3 with TRBJ1-3, with 8 bases aligning to TRBD1. Trimming cost V 1 base and J 3 bases; bases outside gene matches: 5. Germline lookup yields CDR1 SGHTA and CDR2 FQGTGA. This CDR3 region has 16 residues. This CDR3 reads CASSLSDRGRGNTIYF. The DNA for the CDR3 is TGTGCCAGCAGCTTAAGTGACAGGGGTCGTGGAAACACCATATATTTT.

The chain couples TRBV19 to TRBJ1-4; 7 bases line up with TRBD1. Per germline, CDR1 LNHDA and CDR2 SQIVND (reference sequence). This CDR3 is built from 14 residues. With 6 bases clipped from V and 8 bases from J, the junction kept 9 bases outside the gene matches. The CDR3 DNA follows: TGTGCCAGTAGCCGTAACAGGGGCCGGGAAAAACTGTTTTTT. Translated, it gives CASSRNRGREKLFF.

The V and J genes are TRBV5-5 and TRBJ2-7; 9 nucleotides line up with TRBD1. Germline values: CDR1 SGHKS, CDR2 YYEKEE (reference sequence). The CDR3 is made up of 16 amino acids. The V and J ends lost 6 bases and 2 bases, in that order; junction bases with no gene match: 12. In nucleotides, the CDR3 is TGTGCCAGCACCCCGACCCCACAGGGGGCAGCCTACGAGCAGTACTTC. Encoded protein: CASTPTPQGAAYEQYF.